This TCR beta chain was sequenced in a study of shared clonotypes between healthy human individuals. Study at large: Researchers drew samples from a couple of women and a few men aged 18 to 49. Per-donor plates numbered three CD4 naive, three CD4 memory, two CD8 naive and one CD8 memory. General study results and limits: When naive CD4 clonotypes were compared across a handful of donors, approximately 5% were shared.

With regard to this clone: Its specificity is unknown.

The CDR3 runs 14 residues. CDR1 is GTSNPN, CDR2 SVGIG, per germline (reference sequence). Trimming removed 0 bases at V and 4 bases at J, with 12 bases between. DNA at approximately 200 ng, about 30,000 T cell genomes, went into sorted-subset replicate PCRs. Sequencing used immunoSEQ multiplex PCR; TCRdb keeps in-frame clones, though not all of them. The profile shows under 1,900,000 clones, 98% of them singletons. The sample consisted of naive CD4+ T cells sorted from blood. As for subset: CD45RA+ positively selected. This rearrangement joins TRBV30 to TRBJ1-2; weak D call: TRBD1 (5 bases). The source is a man younger than 45 in good health. The CDR3 is CAWSVRRDAYGYTF. DNA for the CDR3: TGTGCCTGGAGTGTACGAAGGGACGCCTATGGCTACACCTTC.